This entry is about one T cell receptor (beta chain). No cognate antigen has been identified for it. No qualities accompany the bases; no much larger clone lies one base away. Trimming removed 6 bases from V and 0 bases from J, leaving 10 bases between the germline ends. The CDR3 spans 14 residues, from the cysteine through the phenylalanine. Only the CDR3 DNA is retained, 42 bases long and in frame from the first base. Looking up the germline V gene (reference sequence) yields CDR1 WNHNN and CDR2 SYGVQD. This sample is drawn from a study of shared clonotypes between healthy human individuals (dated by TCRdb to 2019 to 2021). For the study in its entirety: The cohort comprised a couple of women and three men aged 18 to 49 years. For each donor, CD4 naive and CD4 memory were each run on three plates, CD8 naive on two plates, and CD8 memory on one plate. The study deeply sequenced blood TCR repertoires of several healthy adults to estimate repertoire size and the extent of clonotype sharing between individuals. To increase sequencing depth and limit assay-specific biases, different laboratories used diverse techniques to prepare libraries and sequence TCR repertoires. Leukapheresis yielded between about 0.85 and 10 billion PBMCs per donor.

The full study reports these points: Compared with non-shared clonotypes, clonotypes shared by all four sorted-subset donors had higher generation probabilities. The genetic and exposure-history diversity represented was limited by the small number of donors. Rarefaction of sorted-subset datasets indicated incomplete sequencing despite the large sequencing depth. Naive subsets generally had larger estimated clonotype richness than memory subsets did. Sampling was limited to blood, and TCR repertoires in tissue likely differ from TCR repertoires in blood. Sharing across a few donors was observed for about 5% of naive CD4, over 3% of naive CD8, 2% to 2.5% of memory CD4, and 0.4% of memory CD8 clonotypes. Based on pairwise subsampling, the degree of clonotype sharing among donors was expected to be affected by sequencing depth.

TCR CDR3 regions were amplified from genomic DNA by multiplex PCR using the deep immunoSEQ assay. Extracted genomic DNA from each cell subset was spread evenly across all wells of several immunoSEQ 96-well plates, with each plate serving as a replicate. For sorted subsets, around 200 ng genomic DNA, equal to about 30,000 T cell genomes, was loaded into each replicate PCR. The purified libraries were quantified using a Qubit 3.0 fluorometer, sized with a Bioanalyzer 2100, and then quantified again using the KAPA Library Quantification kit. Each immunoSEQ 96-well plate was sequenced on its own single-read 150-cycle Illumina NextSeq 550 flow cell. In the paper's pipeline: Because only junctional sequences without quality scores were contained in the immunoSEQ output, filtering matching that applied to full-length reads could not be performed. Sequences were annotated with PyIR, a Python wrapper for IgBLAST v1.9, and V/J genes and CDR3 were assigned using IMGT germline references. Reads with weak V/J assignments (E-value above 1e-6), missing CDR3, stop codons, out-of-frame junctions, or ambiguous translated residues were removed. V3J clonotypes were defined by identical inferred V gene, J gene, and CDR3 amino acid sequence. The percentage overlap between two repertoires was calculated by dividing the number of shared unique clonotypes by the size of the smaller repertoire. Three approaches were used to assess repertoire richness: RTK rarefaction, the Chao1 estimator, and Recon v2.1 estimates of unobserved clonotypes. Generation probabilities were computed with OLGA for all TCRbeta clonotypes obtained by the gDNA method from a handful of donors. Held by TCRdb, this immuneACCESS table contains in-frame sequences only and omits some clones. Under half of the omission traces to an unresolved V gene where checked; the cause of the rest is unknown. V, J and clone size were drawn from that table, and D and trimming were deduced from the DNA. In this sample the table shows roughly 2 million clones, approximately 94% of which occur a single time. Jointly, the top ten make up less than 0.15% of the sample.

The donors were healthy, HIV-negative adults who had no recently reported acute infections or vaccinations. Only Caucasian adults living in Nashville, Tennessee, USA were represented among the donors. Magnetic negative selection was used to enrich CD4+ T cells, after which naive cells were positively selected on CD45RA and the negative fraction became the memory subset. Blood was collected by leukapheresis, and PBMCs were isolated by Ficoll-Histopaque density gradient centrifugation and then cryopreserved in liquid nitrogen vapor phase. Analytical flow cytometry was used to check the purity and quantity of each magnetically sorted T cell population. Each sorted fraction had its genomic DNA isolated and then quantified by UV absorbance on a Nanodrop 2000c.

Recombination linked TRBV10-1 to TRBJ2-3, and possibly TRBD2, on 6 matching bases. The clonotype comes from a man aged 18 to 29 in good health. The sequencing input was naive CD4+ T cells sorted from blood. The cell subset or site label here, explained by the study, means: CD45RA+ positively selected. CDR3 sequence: CASSVSGSTDTQYF. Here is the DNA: TGCGCCAGCAGCGTTAGCGGAAGCACAGATACGCAGTATTTT.